Below, one T cell receptor beta chain is given with its context. The antigen this receptor binds is unknown. Base qualities are missing; no much larger clone stands one base away. This sample was taken from a study of shared T cell receptors in the human thymus (dated by TCRdb to 2020 to 2022). About the investigation overall: The study examined how the human thymus generates shared, self-reactive T-cell receptor alpha chains.

Spanning cysteine to phenylalanine, the CDR3 consists of 14 amino acids. Only CDR3 DNA is held: 42 bases, read in frame from base 1. V is cut back by 0 bases and J by 3 bases, with 3 bases in the junction unmatched. CDR1 SGHRS and CDR2 YFSETQ were looked up in the germline V gene. Receptor libraries were prepared by the immunoSEQ multiplex PCR assay. This immuneACCESS table, as held by TCRdb, lists in-frame sequences with V and J called but not all clones. Of the missing ones, under half trace to an unresolved V gene in checked studies; the others have no known cause. This sample is represented by 650,000 to 950,000 clones; over 75% of them were singletons. The ten largest account for over 0.008% of the sample. This sample was also put to use in a study of human thymus T cells. As noted in the second study: In Finland, the donors were immunologically healthy infants who were having open corrective cardiac surgery for congenital heart defects. Thymus tissue was obtained as surgical resects removed during corrective cardiac surgery. V and J gene segment usage appeared biased in both thymic and peripheral blood repertoires. The related research reported highly overlapping thymic TCR repertoires among unrelated individuals. The study used eight infant thymus samples plus four related peripheral blood samples to characterize TCR alpha and beta repertoires. The cohort included six male and two female infants, with donor ages spanning 7 to 244 days. Thymocytes were mechanically released from the tissue and were stored as pellets of about 9-33 million cells at -70 degrees C. Genomic DNA was extracted from frozen cell pellets with a QIAsymphony instrument. TCRB and TCRAD loci were amplified from a standardized quantity of quality-controlled genomic DNA using the immunoSEQ multiplex PCR assay. The V(D)J region was spanned by amplicons of a length sufficient to cover the CDR3 and to identify V and J genes. Through the commercial immunoSEQ service, the amplicons were sequenced on an Illumina platform. Corrections for primer bias and sequencing errors followed previously described methods, while TCRAD and TCRB definitions were based on the IMGT database. Repertoires were analysed with immunoSEQ Analyzer 3.0 and VDJTools, covering basic statistics, V/J segment usage, diversity estimates, rarefaction and pairwise overlap. Chao1, ChaoE, Efron-Thisted, Shannon and inverse Simpson indices were used to estimate diversity, which was also estimated on datasets down-sampled to the smallest sample. Repertoire overlap used strict matching of CDR3 nucleotide sequence, V gene and J gene, with Jaccard-based multidimensional scaling clustering. On average, roughly 810,000 unique TCRB clonotypes were obtained from thymus samples, compared with about 84,000 from blood samples.

The specimen was thymocytes. The sequence derives from a girl under three years old with a congenital heart defect. Donor details come from another sample of the same person, matched by shared clones. Here the chain combines TRBV5-1 and TRBJ2-7; the central 7 bases match TRBD1. CDR3 loop: CASSLGQGDYEQYF. The DNA is as follows: TGCGCCAGCAGCTTGGGTCAGGGGGACTACGAGCAGTACTTC.